The source of this TCR beta chain is a study of cytomegalovirus exposure and HLA in healthy donors. Study-wide results and limits: TCR beta V segments were, for the most part, productive about 87% or about 30% of the time in an earlier analysis. TCR beta sequences reportedly predicted most subjects' HLA-A and HLA-B alleles accurately. Only CMV serostatus was available as immune exposure information. Analyses of presence and absence presupposed an approximately uniform sequencing depth across donors.

Of note for this clone: Its antigen is unknown.

The primer mix had 60 Vbeta and 13 Jbeta primers. Profiling relied on immunoSEQ multiplex PCR, and the TCRdb table lists in-frame clones only, not all of them. The sample consists of under 200,000 clones, around 80% of them appearing once. The sample taken for sequencing was PBMCs. The TCR was taken from a woman younger than 35 in good health and CMV-seronegative.

CDR3 nucleotides: TGTGCCCGAACACAGGGGAAGGCTAACTATGGCTACACCTTC. This sequence encodes CARTQGKANYGYTF. This chain uses TRBV30 with TRBJ1-2; 7 positions agree with TRBD1. Germline CDR1 reads GTSNPN; CDR2 reads SVGIG (reference sequence). Trimming cost V 8 bases and J 0 bases; bases outside gene matches: 9. The CDR3 spans 14 residues.